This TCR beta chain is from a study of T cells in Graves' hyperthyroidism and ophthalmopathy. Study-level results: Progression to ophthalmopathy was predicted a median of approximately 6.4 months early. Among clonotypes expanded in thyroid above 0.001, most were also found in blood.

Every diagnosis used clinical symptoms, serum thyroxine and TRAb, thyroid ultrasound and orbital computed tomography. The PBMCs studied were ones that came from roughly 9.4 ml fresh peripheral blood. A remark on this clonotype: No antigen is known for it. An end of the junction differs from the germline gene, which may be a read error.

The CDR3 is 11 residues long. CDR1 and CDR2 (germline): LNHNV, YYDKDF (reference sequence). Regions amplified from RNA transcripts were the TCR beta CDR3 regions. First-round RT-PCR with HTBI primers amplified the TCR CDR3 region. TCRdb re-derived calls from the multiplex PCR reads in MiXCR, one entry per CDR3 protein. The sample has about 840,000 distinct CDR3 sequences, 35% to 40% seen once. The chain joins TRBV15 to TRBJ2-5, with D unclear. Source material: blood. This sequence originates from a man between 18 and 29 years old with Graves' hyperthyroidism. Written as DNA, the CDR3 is TGTGCCGCCAGCAGAGCGGAGACCCAGTACTTC. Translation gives CAASRAETQYF.